The clone carrying this T cell receptor beta chain was seen a few times. The antigen remains undetermined. The record originates from a study of molecular identifiers for immune sequencing clone quantification. Study as a whole: Five aliquots were made in replicates from the RNA of roughly 21,000 or 96,000 naive CD8 cells, and four were sequenced.

Study outcomes and limitations: Clonotypes topping 20 RNA copies carried over 97% of effector molecules but under 1% of naive ones. A single cell's spiked Jurkat TCR RNA was reportedly detectable among roughly 1 million naive cells.

Making the bulk TCR libraries relied on previously described methods and listed TCR primers. TCRdb re-called the PCR reads through MiXCR, storing one row per CDR3 protein. The data hold approximately 500,000 distinct CDR3 sequences, with over 20% observed a single time. V lost 0 bases to trimming and J lost 2 bases; unmatched junction nucleotides: 1. The CDR3 runs 15 residues. The germline V gene encodes CDR1 SGHNT and CDR2 YYREEE (reference sequence). This receptor was obtained from a human donor in good health. Some libraries in this study had Jurkat cell RNA spiked in. Sequencing was performed on naive CD8+ T cells from blood, with Jurkat cell RNA spiked in. The subset was: FACS-sorted CD8+CD4-CCR7+CD45RA+ naive T cells. The chain recombines TRBV5-4 with TRBJ1-2, with 10 bases that match TRBD1. The chain's CDR3 is CASSLEGQGNYGYTF. As DNA, the CDR3 is TGTGCCAGCAGCTTGGAGGGACAGGGGAACTATGGCTACACCTTC.